Listed below are T cell receptor beta chains from one sample, sequenced in a study of T cell changes during pregnancy in multiple sclerosis. Here immunoSEQ multiplex PCR was the method, and the copy in TCRdb shows in-frame clones only, minus some. The sample shows roughly 110,000 clones, about nine tenths of them seen only once. The sample consisted of peripheral blood, taken in the third trimester of pregnancy. These TCRs come from a female donor in good health, enrolled as a control in a pregnancy study. Both conserved end residues are part of each CDR3. D genes are given only for firm matches. Not all rows give a size; the values are once, few, many and, for expanded clones, a class.

clone_size,j_call,v_call,d_call,cdr3_aa,cdr3_nt
-,TRBJ1-1,TRBV5-1,-,CATSLTKTGNTEAFF,TGCGCCACTTCACTAACTAAAACAGGGAACACTGAAGCTTTCTTT
-,TRBJ1-1,TRBV7-9,-,CASSLAGRVANTEAFF,TGTGCCAGCAGCTTAGCGGGCAGGGTAGCTAACACTGAAGCTTTCTTT
-,TRBJ2-1,TRBV19,TRBD2,CASSKSGGSYNEQFF,TGTGCCAGTAGTAAAAGCGGGGGGAGTTACAATGAGCAGTTCTTC
-,TRBJ2-2,TRBV9,-,CASSARTIPGELFF,TGTGCCAGCAGCGCTCGGACTATTCCGGGGGAGCTGTTTTTT
-,TRBJ2-3,TRBV4-3,-,CASSQITRDTQYF,TGCGCCAGCAGCCAGATCACGAGGGATACGCAGTATTTT
-,TRBJ2-1,TRBV4-1,TRBD2,CASSTSRGLAYNEQFF,TGCGCCAGCAGCACGTCAAGGGGACTAGCCTACAATGAGCAGTTCTTC
-,TRBJ1-4,TRBV5-1,-,CASRDLSGASTNEKLFF,TGCGCCAGCCGCGATCTGTCAGGGGCTTCAACTAATGAAAAACTGTTTTTT
-,TRBJ2-2,TRBV5-4,TRBD2,CASSRGGQGTNTGELFF,TGTGCCAGCAGCCGGGGGGGGCAGGGGACGAACACCGGGGAGCTGTTTTTT
-,TRBJ2-3,TRBV4-3,-,CASSLAARDTQYF,TGCGCCAGCAGCCTTGCCGCTAGGGATACGCAGTATTTT
-,TRBJ1-2,TRBV9,-,CASSVGAVVNYGYTF,TGTGCCAGCAGCGTAGGGGCAGTTGTTAACTATGGCTACACCTTC
-,TRBJ2-5,TRBV20-1,-,CSARPEETQYF,TGCAGTGCTAGACCAGAAGAGACCCAGTACTTC
-,TRBJ1-1,TRBV6-5,-,CASSRTGNTEAFF,TGTGCCAGCAGCCGTACAGGGAACACTGAAGCTTTCTTT
many,TRBJ2-7,TRBV6-1,TRBD1,CASSGDRESSEQYF,TGTGCCAGCAGTGGGGACAGGGAATCGTCCGAGCAGTACTTC
-,TRBJ1-2,TRBV7-2,-,CASSLGYEGYGYTF,TGTGCCAGCAGCTTAGGGTATGAGGGTTATGGCTACACCTTC
-,TRBJ2-7,TRBV6-5,-,CASTTTGRGYEQYF,TGTGCCAGCACCACGACAGGCCGGGGCTACGAGCAGTACTTC
-,TRBJ2-6,TRBV9,-,CASSQRANVLTF,TGTGCCAGCAGCCAAAGGGCCAACGTCCTGACTTTC
-,TRBJ1-1,TRBV4-3,TRBD1,CASSQLPGGNTEAFF,TGCGCCAGCAGCCAACTCCCAGGGGGGAACACTGAAGCTTTCTTT
-,TRBJ1-6,TRBV5-1,TRBD1,CASSFSGTGYSPLHF,TGCGCCAGCAGCTTTAGTGGGACAGGATATTCACCCCTCCACTTT
once,TRBJ2-3,TRBV14,TRBD2,CASSRERGADTQYF,TGTGCCAGCAGCCGCGAGCGGGGCGCAGATACGCAGTATTTT
-,TRBJ1-4,TRBV5-4,TRBD1,CASSLSGGNEKLFF,TGTGCCAGCAGCTTGTCAGGGGGTAATGAAAAACTGTTTTTT
-,TRBJ2-7,TRBV29-1,-,CSVIRDSSHEQYF,TGCAGCGTGATCCGGGACTCAAGCCACGAGCAGTACTTC
-,TRBJ2-3,TRBV29-1,TRBD2,CSVAGGVGDTQYF,TGCAGTGTAGCGGGGGGCGTCGGAGATACGCAGTATTTT
-,TRBJ1-2,TRBV10-3,TRBD1,CAISAGTESNYGYTF,TGTGCCATCAGTGCGGGGACAGAGTCTAACTATGGCTACACCTTC
-,TRBJ2-7,TRBV6-5,TRBD1,CASSRPGQGVYEQYF,TGTGCCAGCAGTCGTCCGGGACAGGGGGTTTACGAGCAGTACTTC
-,TRBJ2-7,TRBV7-2,TRBD1,CASSAGQVVYEQYF,TGTGCCAGCAGCGCCGGACAGGTCGTCTACGAGCAGTACTTC
-,TRBJ2-7,TRBV4-1,TRBD1,CASSERDRAYEQYF,TGCGCCAGCAGCGAAAGGGACAGAGCCTACGAGCAGTACTTC
-,TRBJ1-4,TRBV7-9,TRBD1,CASSLVIQGGNSNEKLFF,TGTGCCAGCAGCTTAGTAATACAGGGGGGCAACTCTAATGAAAAACTGTTTTTT
-,TRBJ1-3,TRBV19,TRBD1,CASSIPGQGTSGNTIYF,TGTGCCAGTAGTATCCCTGGACAGGGGACATCTGGAAACACCATATATTTT
-,TRBJ1-2,TRBV30,-,CAWSVSPNYGYTF,TGTGCCTGGAGTGTATCTCCTAACTATGGCTACACCTTC
-,TRBJ1-4,TRBV5-1,-,CASSYREHLIGNEKLFF,TGCGCCAGCAGCTACAGGGAACACCTCATAGGGAATGAAAAACTGTTTTTT
-,TRBJ1-1,TRBV6-6,-,CASRPDKNTEAFF,TGTGCCAGCAGGCCCGACAAGAACACTGAAGCTTTCTTT
-,TRBJ1-1,TRBV19,TRBD1,CASRQGGSTEAFF,TGTGCCAGTCGACAGGGGGGTAGCACTGAAGCTTTCTTT
-,TRBJ2-3,TRBV25-1,TRBD2,CASSLGLAGGPVTQYF,TGTGCCAGCAGTTTAGGACTAGCGGGGGGGCCGGTTACGCAGTATTTT
once,TRBJ2-5,TRBV29-1,-,CSVAFQETQYF,TGCAGCGTTGCCTTTCAAGAGACCCAGTACTTC
once,TRBJ1-1,TRBV4-2,TRBD1,CASSLSQGAENTEAFF,TGTGCCAGCAGCCTCTCCCAGGGGGCGGAGAACACTGAAGCTTTCTTT
-,TRBJ1-2,TRBV6-5,TRBD1,CASSSGGQGYYGYTF,TGTGCCAGCAGTTCGGGCGGACAGGGGTACTATGGCTACACCTTC
-,TRBJ2-3,TRBV7-3,-,CASSLQSSTDTQYF,TGTGCCAGCAGCTTACAGTCGAGCACAGATACGCAGTATTTT
-,TRBJ2-7,TRBV19,TRBD2,CASGREGSTYEQYF,TGTGCCAGTGGTCGGGAGGGGTCCACCTACGAGCAGTACTTC
-,TRBJ1-1,TRBV18,TRBD1,CASSPTRDRNTEAFF,TGTGCCAGCTCACCTACTCGGGACAGAAACACTGAAGCTTTCTTT
once,TRBJ2-1,TRBV6-5,-,CASSYAGQGGELF,TGTGCCAGCAGTTACGCCGGCCAAGGAGGTGAGCTCTTC
-,TRBJ1-2,TRBV19,TRBD1,CASTLTGAHDYGYTF,TGTGCCAGTACCCTGACAGGGGCCCACGACTATGGCTACACCTTC
-,TRBJ1-2,TRBV5-6,-,CASTPWDYRPYGYTF,TGTGCCAGCACTCCTTGGGACTATCGACCGTATGGCTACACCTTC
-,TRBJ2-1,TRBV6-4,TRBD1,CASRQTGGGSVYNEQFF,TGTGCCAGCAGGCAGACAGGGGGCGGGTCAGTATACAATGAGCAGTTCTTC
-,TRBJ1-1,TRBV7-3,-,CASRGQGSQKAFF,TGTGCCAGCAGGGGGCAGGGAAGCCAAAAAGCTTTCTTT
-,TRBJ2-5,TRBV6-5,-,CASSFRDQETQYF,TGTGCCAGCAGTTTCCGGGATCAAGAGACCCAGTACTTC
-,TRBJ1-1,TRBV5-4,TRBD1,CASSLGDRGHQAFF,TGTGCCAGCAGCTTGGGGGACAGGGGGCACCAAGCTTTCTTT
-,TRBJ1-2,TRBV5-4,-,CASSLDTKRGYGYTF,TGTGCCAGCAGCTTGGACACGAAACGGGGCTATGGCTACACCTTC
-,TRBJ2-7,TRBV29-1,-,CSVALSGDGEQYF,TGCAGCGTTGCTCTGAGCGGTGATGGCGAGCAGTACTTC
-,TRBJ2-5,TRBV6-6,TRBD2,CASSYSRGDATQYF,TGTGCCAGCAGTTACTCACGGGGGGACGCGACCCAGTACTTC
-,TRBJ1-2,TRBV7-9,TRBD1,CASSPVPGQGTYGYTF,TGTGCCAGCAGCCCAGTGCCGGGACAGGGGACCTATGGCTACACCTTC
-,TRBJ1-1,TRBV12-5,TRBD1,CASGLPLAGGNTEAFF,TGTGCTAGTGGTTTGCCCCTAGCAGGGGGGAACACTGAAGCTTTCTTT
-,TRBJ2-7,TRBV27,-,CASRRGPFPGYEQYF,TGTGCCAGCAGACGAGGGCCCTTTCCGGGCTACGAGCAGTACTTC
-,TRBJ2-1,TRBV4-3,TRBD2,CASSQDRSGGAFEQFF,TGCGCCAGCAGCCAAGATAGGAGCGGGGGGGCCTTTGAGCAGTTCTTC
-,TRBJ1-4,TRBV19,TRBD1,CASSRQGINEKLFF,TGTGCCAGTAGTAGACAGGGGATTAATGAAAAACTGTTTTTT
-,TRBJ2-7,TRBV30,-,CAWSRDRAGEQYF,TGTGCCTGGAGTCGTGACAGGGCGGGGGAGCAGTACTTC
-,TRBJ1-1,TRBV7-3,-,CASSLYIPTEAFF,TGTGCCAGCAGCTTATACATCCCCACTGAAGCTTTCTTT
-,TRBJ1-1,TRBV19,-,CASSHTENTEAFF,TGTGCCAGTAGTCACACAGAGAACACTGAAGCTTTCTTT
-,TRBJ2-3,TRBV9,-,CASSVDQGSTDTQYF,TGTGCCAGCAGCGTAGATCAGGGGTCCACAGATACGCAGTATTTT
-,TRBJ2-1,TRBV5-5,TRBD1,CASSLGDRGYNEQFF,TGTGCCAGCAGCTTAGGGGACAGGGGGTACAATGAGCAGTTCTTC